A selection of T cell receptor beta chains follows, all from one sample in a study of blood T cell repertoires in COVID-19. TCRdb keeps only in-frame clones here, not all; method: immunoSEQ multiplex PCR. The data contain approximately 140,000 clones, roughly four fifths of them seen just once; the ten biggest clones take up roughly 15%. Material: peripheral blood. Receptor source: a human donor with acute or convalescent COVID-19. The donor label of this sample is uncertain. Each CDR3 is given with its conserved first and last residue. The D gene is left open where the match is weak. Only part of the rows carry a size: once, few, many, or a class if the clone is expanded.

.	15	TRBV18	TRBD1	TRBJ1-6	TGTGCCAGCTCACAGGGACAGCCTAATAATTCACCCCTCCACTTT	CASSQGQPNNSPLHF
.	16	TRBV7-8	.	TRBJ2-4	TGTGCCAGCAGCTTATCGATTGACGGACAGAAAAACATTCAGTACTTC	CASSLSIDGQKNIQYF
.	17	TRBV19	TRBD1	TRBJ1-5	TGTGCCAGTAGTATCTCCGGGACAGGGAGGAACAATCAGCCCCAGCATTTT	CASSISGTGRNNQPQHF
.	15	TRBV19	TRBD2	TRBJ2-3	TGTGCCAGTAGTATACGCCTAGCGGGGACAGATACGCAGTATTTT	CASSIRLAGTDTQYF
.	14	TRBV27	.	TRBJ2-7	TGTGCCAGCAGTTTGGAAACAGAATCCGACGAGCAGTACTTC	CASSLETESDEQYF
.	17	TRBV4-1	TRBD2	TRBJ2-7	TGCGCCAGCAGCCAAGATAGACTAGCGGGGGGGCCCTACGAGCAGTACTTC	CASSQDRLAGGPYEQYF
.	16	TRBV11-2	.	TRBJ1-3	TGTGCCAGCAGCTCGACCGGCGGGGGCTCTGGAAACACCATATATTTT	CASSSTGGGSGNTIYF
.	15	TRBV27	TRBD2	TRBJ2-3	TGTGCCAGCAGTCCTAAGTCCTTGGGGAGGGGAACGCAGTATTTT	CASSPKSLGRGTQYF
.	13	TRBV7-2	.	TRBJ2-7	TGTGCCAGCAGCTTAGTGGGCCCCTACGAGCAGTACTTC	CASSLVGPYEQYF
few	12	TRBV7-9	TRBD1	TRBJ1-2	TGTGCCAGCAGTCGACAGGGGGCTGGCTACACCTTC	CASSRQGAGYTF
.	15	TRBV4-1	TRBD1	TRBJ2-7	TGCGCCAGCAGCCAAGGGGACAGGGGGCGGCGCGAGCAGTACTTC	CASSQGDRGRREQYF
.	13	TRBV10-3	.	TRBJ1-1	TGTGCCATCAGGAGACAAGAGAACACTGAAGCTTTCTTT	CAIRRQENTEAFF
.	13	TRBV6-1	.	TRBJ1-1	TGTGCCAGCAGTGAAGAGTCCGCTCCTAAAGCTTTCTTT	CASSEESAPKAFF
few	11	TRBV6-5	.	TRBJ1-5	TGTGGGACCCAGGGGCATCAGCCCCAGCATTTT	CGTQGHQPQHF
.	12	TRBV24-1	.	TRBJ2-6	TGTGCCATCCAGGACAGGGCCAACGTCCTGACTTTC	CAIQDRANVLTF